The 30 T cell receptor beta chains in this list originate from one sample, sequenced in a study of blood T cell repertoires in COVID-19. Assay: immunoSEQ multiplex PCR; the TCRdb copy retains only in-frame clones and omits some. The sample comprises about 360,000 clones, 80% to 90% of which are singletons, and around 3% rests with the top ten. The sequenced sample was peripheral blood. All receptors derive from a young man with active or convalescent COVID-19.

The V call is TRBV3-1 (or the pseudogene TRBV3-2), the J call TRBJ2-5, with 10 nucleotides matching TRBD2. There are 16 residues in the CDR3. The J segment lost 0 bases and the V segment lost 3 bases, leaving 4 bases of the junction unmatched. CDR1 and CDR2 (germline): LGHDT, YNNKEL (reference sequence). The CDR3 is CASSHLSGGDQETQYF. CDR3 coding DNA: TGTGCCAGCAGCCACCTGAGCGGGGGGGACCAAGAGACCCAGTACTTC.

This chain connects TRBV28 to TRBJ1-5; D gene ambiguous. CDR3 length: 15 residues. CDR1 and CDR2 from the germline V gene are MDHEN and SYDVKM. Trimming left V 10 bases short and J 0 bases short, with 16 bases between. The CDR3 coding sequence is TGTGCCATCAAGAACGGTTACTATAGCAATCAGCCCCAGCATTTT. Translating gives CAIKNGYYSNQPQHF.

The chain carries TRBV19 and TRBJ1-2, with a weak D call TRBD1 (5 bases). The CDR3 is 13 amino acids. V was pared by 4 bases and J by 3 bases, with 9 bases between. Germline V CDR1 and CDR2: LNHDA, SQIVND (reference sequence). The CDR3 is CASSTQQDYGYTF. The CDR3 coding sequence is TGTGCCAGTAGTACCCAACAGGACTATGGCTACACCTTC.

The rearrangement uses TRBV4-2 and TRBJ2-1, with D hard to call. CDR3 size: 12 residues. V lost 1 base and J lost 13, with 11 bases in between. The germline gives CDR1 LGHNA, CDR2 YNFKEQ. As DNA, the CDR3 is TGTGCCAGCAGCCAAGCAGGCAAGGTTCAGTTCTTC. Its translation: CASSQAGKVQFF.

This sequence joins TRBV6-5 and TRBJ2-5; D gene unclear. This CDR3 contains 14 residues. Between the trimmed V and J ends, which lost 0 bases and 5 bases, there was a span of 10 bases. Germline assignment: CDR1 MNHEY and CDR2 SVGAGI. DNA for the CDR3: TGTGCCAGCAGTTACTCGTTAGCATGGGAGACCCAGTACTTC. It encodes CASSYSLAWETQYF.

The chain has TRBV5-1 and TRBJ2-3; 9 bases agree with TRBD2. Trimming removed 0 bases from V and 4 bases from J; junction bases left unmatched: 6. The CDR3 consists of 16 residues. Germline loops: CDR1 SGHRS, CDR2 YFSETQ. CDR3 coding DNA: TGCGCCAGCAGCTTGGAAGGACTAGCGTTCCCAGATACGCAGTATTTT. Protein sequence: CASSLEGLAFPDTQYF.

On this clone: Distinct nucleotide sequences in the sample also encode this CDR3. The chain couples TRBV18 to TRBJ2-3; 10 bases map to TRBD2. J gave up 2 bases and V 6 bases, and 5 bases lay outside the gene matches. The CDR3 runs 15 residues. In germline, CDR1 is KGHSH, CDR2 LQKENI. Written as DNA, the CDR3 is TGTGCCAGCTCCCCCGGACTAGCGGTCACAGATACGCAGTATTTT. Translated, it gives CASSPGLAVTDTQYF. The entire variable domain, with the rest obtained from reference TRBV18 and TRBJ2-3, is as follows: NAGVMQNPRHLVRRRGQEARLRCSPMKGHSHVYWYRQLPEEGLKFMVYLQKENIIDESGMPKERFSAEFPKEGPSILRIQQVVRGDSAAYFCASSPGLAVTDTQYFGPGTRLTVL.

The rearrangement joins TRBV9 to TRBJ2-5, with TRBD2 matching 10 bases. The V gene end was trimmed by 3 bases and the J gene end by 5 bases; junction bases not matched to a gene: 10. Per the germline V gene, CDR1 is SGDLS and CDR2 is YYNGEE. The CDR3 runs to 16 residues. The CDR3 protein is CASSGGLALTTETQYF. The DNA of the CDR3 is TGTGCCAGCAGCGGGGGACTAGCGCTGACCACGGAGACCCAGTACTTC.

V and J are TRBV30 and TRBJ1-2; no clear D gene. This CDR3 has 11 amino acids. Trimming pared 1 base from V and 5 bases from J, leaving 5 bases between. The germline gives CDR1 GTSNPN, CDR2 SVGIG (reference sequence). The CDR3: CAWSDGYGYTF. Here the CDR3 DNA reads TGTGCCTGGAGTGACGGGTATGGCTACACCTTC.

This chain uses TRBV27 with TRBJ2-7, with 8 bases fitting TRBD2. CDR1 is MNHEY and CDR2 is SMNVEV in the germline V gene (reference sequence). V was clipped by 5 bases and J by 3 bases; unmatched bases: 6. This CDR3 comprises 14 residues. In DNA, the CDR3 is TGTGCCAGCAGTCTCGGGGGGGGCCACTACGAGCAGTACTTC. Translation gives CASSLGGGHYEQYF.

V usage is TRBV28 and J usage is TRBJ1-5; TRBD1 matches at 12 bases. The trim removed 5 bases at V and 5 bases at J, leaving 4 bases unmatched. The CDR3 sequence is 15 residues long. The germline V gene encodes CDR1 MDHEN and CDR2 SYDVKM. The CDR3, as DNA: TGTGCCAGCAGTCCCGGGACAGGGGGCTATCAGCCCCAGCATTTT. Translating it yields CASSPGTGGYQPQHF.

The gene calls are TRBV27 and TRBJ2-7; 7 bases align to TRBD2. The trim removed 3 bases at V and 3 bases at J, leaving 5 bases unmatched. The CDR3 totals 14 residues. Germline assignment: CDR1 MNHEY and CDR2 SMNVEV (reference sequence). The CDR3 DNA follows: TGTGCCAGCAGTTTGAGCGGGACCCTCTACGAGCAGTACTTC. Amino acid sequence: CASSLSGTLYEQYF.

The chain recombines TRBV3-1 (or the pseudogene TRBV3-2) with TRBJ1-1, with TRBD1 matching 8 bases. The CDR3 is 16 amino acids. V lost 1 base, J lost 8 bases, and 12 bases stayed unmatched. Germline loops: CDR1 LGHDT, CDR2 YNNKEL (reference sequence). The CDR3 here is CASSQAGTGAFSEAFF. In nucleotides, the CDR3 is TGTGCCAGCAGCCAAGCCGGGACAGGAGCCTTCTCCGAAGCTTTCTTT.

As for this clone: The DNA is left out, because the CDR3 cannot be placed on it with certainty; the CDR3 is given as TCRdb lists it. This chain's CDR3 is CASSFGTGSKYF. The chain couples TRBV27 to TRBJ2-7; the table assigns TRBD1, which was not confirmed against the DNA. Germline CDR1 is MNHEY and CDR2 is SMNVEV (reference sequence). The CDR3 is 12 amino acids long, termini counted.

This clone was seen only once. This chain joins TRBV27 and TRBJ1-4, with 7 positions matching TRBD1. V lost 2 bases and J lost 8; bases outside the gene matches: 8. The CDR3 spans 15 residues. In germline, CDR1 is MNHEY, CDR2 SMNVEV (reference sequence). The CDR3 DNA reads as TGTGCCAGCAGTTTAAAACGACAGGGAGGCGAAAAACTGTTTTTT. Its translation is CASSLKRQGGEKLFF.

This clone was detected only once. The chain carries TRBV5-4 and TRBJ1-5, with D hard to call. V dropped 4 bases and J dropped 9 bases, with 14 bases sitting between them. Germline CDR1 and CDR2: SGHNT and YYREEE (reference sequence). There are 13 residues in the CDR3. The CDR3 reads CASSQDWVGPQHF. CDR3 nucleotide sequence: TGTGCCAGCAGCCAGGACTGGGTAGGGCCCCAGCATTTT.

V gene TRBV7-6 combines with J gene TRBJ2-7, with D possibly matching TRBD2 (5 bases). Trimming cost V 1 base and J 7 bases, with 23 bases left between them. The CDR3 loop spans 17 amino acids. From germline, CDR1 is SGHVS and CDR2 FNYEAQ. This CDR3 is CASSLVEPIGGANEQYF. The CDR3 coding sequence is TGTGCCAGCAGCTTAGTTGAGCCGATCGGAGGAGCGAATGAGCAGTACTTC.

The chain joins TRBV5-5 to TRBJ1-2, with TRBD1 matching 7 bases. The CDR3 has 13 amino acids. Germline-derived CDR1 and CDR2 are SGHKS and YYEKEE (reference sequence). The V and J ends lost 5 bases and 3 bases, in that order; junction bases with no gene match: 4. Written as DNA, the CDR3 is TGTGCCAGCAGACCTACAGGGGACTATGGCTACACCTTC. Translation gives CASRPTGDYGYTF. Together with reference TRBV5-5 and TRBJ1-2, the CDR3 gives the full variable domain: DAGVTQSPTHLIKTRGQQVTLRCSPISGHKSVSWYQQVLGQGPQFIFQYYEKEERGRGNFPDRFSARQFPNYSSELNVNALLLGDSALYLCASRPTGDYGYTFGSGTRLTVV.

The chain is built from TRBV7-9 and TRBJ2-4; D gene uncertain. This CDR3 is 14 amino acids long. V was pared by 3 bases and J by 0 bases, with 6 bases between. CDR1 and CDR2 from the germline V gene are SEHNR and FQNEAQ (reference sequence). As DNA, the CDR3 is TGTGCCAGCAGCTTCGAGAGAGCCAAAAACATTCAGTACTTC. Residues: CASSFERAKNIQYF.

The chain has TRBV6-2 or TRBV6-3 and TRBJ1-2; D might be TRBD1 (5 bases). The CDR3 covers 17 residues. Germline V gene lookup returns CDR1 MNHEY and CDR2 SVGEGT. V was shortened by 6 bases and J by 5 bases, with 25 bases between the two germline ends. The CDR3 here is CASSPLTVPRLLYGYTF. The CDR3 region has the DNA TGTGCCAGCAGCCCTCTGACAGTACCAAGGTTGCTGTATGGCTACACCTTC.

The chain has TRBV10-3 and TRBJ2-5, with TRBD1 identical over 11 bases. Germline-derived CDR1 and CDR2 are ENHRY and SYGVKD. The CDR3 extends over 15 amino acids. The V gene end was trimmed by 2 bases and the J gene end by 4 bases; junction bases not matched to a gene: 3. CDR3 DNA: TGTGCCATCAGTGAGAGGGACAGGGGGAGAGAGACCCAGTACTTC. As protein: CAISERDRGRETQYF.

This clone showed up just once. The chain links TRBV11-3 to TRBJ2-2; 7 nucleotides agree with TRBD1. The germline V gene has CDR1 SGHNT and CDR2 YENEEA. V shed 5 bases and J 6 bases; nucleotides not matched to a gene: 3. The CDR3 loop spans 13 amino acids. The CDR3 sequence: CASSGQVPGELFF. The CDR3 bases are TGTGCCAGCAGCGGACAGGTCCCCGGGGAGCTGTTTTTT.

The chain carries TRBV28 and TRBJ2-5, with 8 bases that match TRBD1. Germline lookup yields CDR1 MDHEN and CDR2 SYDVKM. Trimming cost V 8 bases and J 3 bases; bases outside gene matches: 8. The length of the CDR3 is 14 residues. CDR3 in amino acids: CASGWTGRKETQYF. CDR3 bases: TGTGCCAGCGGGTGGACAGGGCGAAAAGAGACCCAGTACTTC.

This sequence joins TRBV28 and TRBJ1-5; 7 bases are a match to TRBD1. Unmatched junction bases numbered 10, after V lost 8 bases and J lost 0 bases. CDR1 MDHEN and CDR2 SYDVKM come from the germline V gene. The CDR3 has 16 amino acids. CDR3 in amino acids: CASVLTGESSNQPQHF. The CDR3 DNA follows: TGTGCCAGCGTACTAACAGGGGAATCTAGCAATCAGCCCCAGCATTTT.

The V gene is TRBV9, the J gene TRBJ2-5; 10 positions agree with TRBD2. V gave up 2 bases and J gave up 4 bases; unmatched junction bases: 5. CDR1 is SGDLS and CDR2 is YYNGEE in the germline V gene. The CDR3 sequence is 15 residues long. CDR3 coding DNA: TGTGCCAGCAGCGTTGGACTAGCGGTCGGAGAGACCCAGTACTTC. This gives the protein CASSVGLAVGETQYF. The whole variable domain, filled in from reference TRBV9 and TRBJ2-5, reads DSGVTQTPKHLITATGQRVTLRCSPRSGDLSVYWYQQSLDQGLQFLIQYYNGEERAKGNILERFSAQQFPDLHSELNLSSLELGDSALYFCASSVGLAVGETQYFGPGTRLLVL.

V gene TRBV7-8 combines with J gene TRBJ2-5; TRBD1 matches at 7 bases. The junction had 4 bases not matched to a gene; V was cut back by 1 base and J by 5 bases. This CDR3 spans 14 amino acids. CDR1 SGHVS and CDR2 FQNEAQ come from the germline V gene. The chain's CDR3 is CASSLEGARETQYF. The CDR3 DNA reads as TGTGCCAGCAGCTTAGAGGGGGCCCGCGAGACCCAGTACTTC.

The CDR3 nucleotides are TGCGCCAGCAGCCATGGAGGGGATGGCACTGAAGCTTTCTTT. It encodes CASSHGGDGTEAFF. V gene TRBV4-3 combines with J gene TRBJ1-1, with D perhaps TRBD1 (5 bases). Trimming cost V 3 bases and J 4 bases, with 12 bases left between them. CDR1 is LGHNA and CDR2 is YSLEER in the germline V gene. CDR3 length equals 14 residues.

The V call is TRBV2, the J call TRBJ1-4; 8 bases agree with TRBD1. This CDR3 is built from 16 residues. Germline V CDR1 and CDR2: SNHLY, FYNNEI. Unmatched junction bases numbered 12, after V lost 4 bases and J lost 8 bases. Here the CDR3 DNA reads TGTGCCAGCAGTGGAGTACAGACAGGGGTGAGCGAAAAACTGTTTTTT. Amino acids: CASSGVQTGVSEKLFF.

This clone was recorded only once. The V and J genes are TRBV4-2 and TRBJ1-6; D gene ambiguous. V was cut by 6 bases and J by 0 bases, with 9 bases left in between. The CDR3 runs to 15 residues. Germline values: CDR1 LGHNA, CDR2 YNFKEQ. CDR3 sequence: CASSRESSYNSPLHF. DNA for the CDR3: TGTGCCAGCAGTCGGGAGAGCTCCTATAATTCACCCCTCCACTTT.

The chain couples TRBV7-3 to TRBJ2-1, with 10 positions matching TRBD1. Germline V gene data show CDR1 as SGHTA and CDR2 as FQGTGA. The CDR3 length is 15 residues. V was clipped by 3 bases and J by 3 bases; unmatched bases: 2. The CDR3, as DNA: TGTGCCAGCAGCTTGGGGACAGGGGTCTACAATGAGCAGTTCTTC. It translates to CASSLGTGVYNEQFF.